The clone carrying this T cell receptor (beta chain) was detected only a few times. Antigen specificity is unknown. The data are from a study of CD8+ T cells in alopecia areata. Overall study: Twice a day, 5 to 10 mg of oral tofacitinib was administered to treated patients.

Treatment described: oral pan-JAK inhibitor, 5-10 mg twice daily. General study findings and limits: While patients received tofacitinib, many expanded lesional clones remained present in scalp and blood.

The CDR3 sequence is 12 residues long. Looked up from germline, CDR1 is SQVTM and CDR2 is ANQGSEA. V was trimmed by 2 bases and J by 4 bases, leaving 7 bases between them. Reverse transcription of extracted RNA yielded cDNA, which provided the sequencing template. Profiling relied on immunoSEQ multiplex PCR, and the TCRdb table lists in-frame clones only, not all of them. The data contain 120,000 to 150,000 clones, around 82% of them singletons. This TCR derives from a human donor with alopecia areata. The sample consisted of CD8+ T cells sorted from blood, taken at week 4, from a patient treated with tofacitinib. J is TRBJ2-3 and V is TRBV29-1, with a possible D match to TRBD1 (6 bases). CDR3 in DNA: TGCAGCGTTGAATCAGGGGCAGATACGCAGTATTTT. It yields the protein CSVESGADTQYF.